The 28 T cell receptor beta chains listed next were all sequenced from one sample in a study of T cell repertoires in cytomegalovirus infection. TCRdb passed the reads through MiXCR, listing each CDR3 protein once. The sample includes about 160,000 distinct CDR3 sequences, about 22% of them seen just once. Antigens for these TCRs are unknown. The source material was CD8+ T cells from cultured PBMCs, sampled from culture after CMV antigen stimulation. Receptor source: a human donor in good health (CMV status not recorded). Some clones in this sample may be carry-over from other donors' samples.

This clonotype appeared a few times. The chain couples TRBV11-1 to TRBJ2-7, with 12 bases aligning to TRBD2. The CDR3 extends over 16 amino acids. Germline lookup yields CDR1 SGHAT and CDR2 FQDESV (reference sequence). With V trimmed by 5 bases and J by 3 bases, 8 bases remained unmatched. CDR3 amino acids: CASSPALAGGHYEQYF. In DNA, the CDR3 is TGTGCCAGCAGCCCGGCCCTAGCGGGGGGGCACTACGAGCAGTACTTC.

The chain joins TRBV7-9 to TRBJ1-3, with 8 bases that match TRBD1. After removal of 3 bases from V and 1 base from J, the junction contained 11 bases not matched to a gene. The length of the CDR3 is 18 residues. Germline loops: CDR1 SEHNR, CDR2 FQNEAQ (reference sequence). Here the CDR3 reads CASSFFTGTGPSGNTIYF. CDR3 DNA: TGTGCCAGCAGCTTCTTTACCGGGACAGGTCCTTCTGGAAACACCATATATTTT. Filled out from reference TRBV7-9 and TRBJ1-3, the complete variable domain reads DTGVSQNPRHKITKRGQNVTFRCDPISEHNRLYWYRQTLGQGPEFLTYFQNEAQLEKSRLLSDRFSAERPKGSFSTLEIQRTEQGDSAMYLCASSFFTGTGPSGNTIYFGEGSWLTVV.

This clonotype came up a few times. The gene calls are TRBV12-5 and TRBJ2-3; D not resolved. The germline V gene has CDR1 LGHNT and CDR2 FRNRAP. The CDR3 spans 12 residues. Trimming shortened V by 10 bases and J by 0 bases, and 8 bases separated the two germline ends. CDR3 sequence (DNA): TGTGCTAACCAAGGGAGCACAGATACGCAGTATTTT. Its protein is CANQGSTDTQYF.

This clonotype came up once. The chain combines TRBV7-6 with TRBJ1-1, with D maybe TRBD1 (6 bases). V lost 5 bases and J 0 bases, leaving 10 bases between the germline ends. Germline assignment: CDR1 SGHVS and CDR2 FNYEAQ. This CDR3 contains 14 residues. This chain's CDR3 is CASSASGVNTEAFF. The CDR3 bases are TGTGCCAGCAGCGCCTCAGGGGTGAACACTGAAGCTTTCTTT.

This clonotype was counted between two and nine times. The chain carries TRBV28 and TRBJ1-5, with D perhaps matching TRBD1 (5 bases). Trimming stripped 2 bases from V and 7 bases from J, with 18 bases between. CDR1 and CDR2 (germline): MDHEN, SYDVKM. The CDR3 is 16 amino acids. CDR3 nucleotides: TGTGCCAGCAGTTTAATCGGTGAGCGGGGCCACCAGCCCCAGCATTTT. This translates into CASSLIGERGHQPQHF. The variable domain in full, with the rest retrieved from reference TRBV28 and TRBJ1-5, is DVKVTQSSRYLVKRTGEKVFLECVQDMDHENMFWYRQDPGLGLRLIYFSYDVKMKEKGDIPEGYSVSREKKERFSLILESASTNQTSMYLCASSLIGERGHQPQHFGDGTRLSIL.

This chain connects TRBV7-6 to TRBJ2-2; 9 nucleotides align to TRBD2. The V segment lost 0 bases and the J segment 6 bases; nucleotides outside the gene matches: 2. Germline values: CDR1 SGHVS, CDR2 FNYEAQ. The CDR3 is made up of 15 amino acids. The CDR3 DNA reads as TGTGCCAGCAGCTTAGCGGGACTAGCATCCGGGGAGCTGTTTTTT. Amino acids: CASSLAGLASGELFF.

This chain connects TRBV6-5 to TRBJ2-2; 13 bases are shared with TRBD2. The germline CDR1 and CDR2 sequences are MNHEY and SVGAGI. V trimming: 3 bases; J trimming: 0 bases; junction bases outside the gene matches: 4. This CDR3 has 18 amino acids. The CDR3 bases are TGTGCCAGCAGTTATCCGACTAGCGGGGGGTCGAACACCGGGGAGCTGTTTTTT. Its translation is CASSYPTSGGSNTGELFF.

This clonotype was detected a few times. The chain has TRBV27 and TRBJ2-3; no clear D. The CDR3 runs 13 residues. The V end lost 6 bases, the J end lost 0 bases, and 7 bases lay between the germline ends. CDR1 is MNHEY, CDR2 SMNVEV, per germline (reference sequence). The CDR3 protein is CASRIPSTDTQYF. DNA for the CDR3: TGTGCCAGCAGGATCCCTAGCACAGATACGCAGTATTTT.

The chain couples TRBV7-9 to TRBJ2-3, with D perhaps assigned TRBD1 or TRBD2 (5 bases each). The V gene lost 8 bases and the J gene lost 10 bases, with 22 bases spanning the gap. The CDR3 has 14 residues. Looked up from germline, CDR1 is SEHNR and CDR2 is FQNEAQ (reference sequence). Written as DNA, the CDR3 is TGTGCCAGCGTTACCGGGGCCCCAAAGGGCCCGCAGTATTTT. Amino acids: CASVTGAPKGPQYF. Full variable domain (remainder filled in from reference TRBV7-9 and TRBJ2-3): DTGVSQNPRHKITKRGQNVTFRCDPISEHNRLYWYRQTLGQGPEFLTYFQNEAQLEKSRLLSDRFSAERPKGSFSTLEIQRTEQGDSAMYLCASVTGAPKGPQYFGPGTRLTVL.

The chain couples TRBV28 to TRBJ1-2; 7 bases are a match to TRBD1. The CDR3 spans 16 residues. Germline V gives CDR1 MDHEN, CDR2 SYDVKM. With V trimmed by 4 bases and J by 0 bases, 8 bases remained unmatched. In DNA form, the CDR3 reads TGTGCCAGCAGTTGGTCGACAGGGCCAACTAACTATGGCTACACCTTC. As protein: CASSWSTGPTNYGYTF.

The chain couples TRBV7-2 to TRBJ1-2, with TRBD1 matching 9 bases. CDR3 length: 11 amino acids. Trimming at V came to 5 bases and at J to 8 bases, leaving 0 bases not matched to a gene. CDR1 SGHTA and CDR2 FQGNSA come from the germline V gene. The CDR3 loop is CASSTGGGYTF. For the CDR3, the DNA is TGTGCCAGCAGCACAGGGGGCGGCTACACCTTC. Full variable domain (rest looked up from reference TRBV7-2 and TRBJ1-2): GAGVSQSPSNKVTEKGKDVELRCDPISGHTALYWYRQSLGQGLEFLIYFQGNSAPDKSGLPSDRFSAERTGGSVSTLTIQRTQQEDSAVYLCASSTGGGYTFGSGTRLTVV.

V and J are TRBV7-9 and TRBJ1-2, with TRBD1 matching 7 bases. CDR3 size: 13 residues. V was pared by 6 bases and J by 6 bases, with 7 bases of the junction left unmatched. CDR1 and CDR2 (germline): SEHNR, FQNEAQ (reference sequence). CDR3 DNA: TGTGCCAGCAGTACGACAGGGAAGCATGGCTACACCTTC. Translation: CASSTTGKHGYTF.

This chain uses TRBV18 with TRBJ1-5; 9 bases fit TRBD1. CDR3 length equals 15 residues. Germline V lookup: CDR1 KGHSH, CDR2 LQKENI. The J segment lost 4 bases and the V segment lost 4 bases, leaving 5 bases of the junction unmatched. The CDR3 region has the DNA TGTGCCAGCTCACTTCTACAGGGGGCAAATCAGCCCCAGCATTTT. Amino acid sequence: CASSLLQGANQPQHF.

This clonotype has more than one count but fewer than ten. This chain connects TRBV7-8 to TRBJ1-5, with D tentatively TRBD1 (5 bases). The V end was cut by 5 bases, the J end by 4 bases, with 15 bases between. Per the germline V gene, CDR1 is SGHVS and CDR2 is FQNEAQ. This CDR3 region has 15 residues. The CDR3 loop reads CASSQVGTWNQPQHF. In DNA, the CDR3 is TGTGCCAGCAGCCAAGTAGGGACTTGGAATCAGCCCCAGCATTTT.

The rearrangement uses TRBV11-1 and TRBJ2-2; D might be TRBD2 (7 bases). CDR3 length equals 13 residues. Germline CDR1 is SGHAT and CDR2 is FQDESV (reference sequence). The V end lost 4 bases, the J end lost 7 bases, and 10 bases lay between the germline ends. CDR3 in DNA: TGTGCCAGCAGCTCGCGGGGGCGCGGGGAGCTGTTTTTT. It yields the protein CASSSRGRGELFF.

The gene calls are TRBV12-3 or TRBV12-4 and TRBJ2-2, with 11 bases lining up with TRBD2. The V gene end was trimmed by 4 bases and the J gene end by 8 bases; junction bases not matched to a gene: 6. There are 15 residues in the CDR3. CDR3 amino acids: CASSYTSGGVGELFF. CDR3 DNA: TGTGCCAGCAGTTACACTAGCGGGGGTGTGGGGGAGCTGTTTTTT.

DNA of the CDR3: TGTGCCAGCAGCGGGGGGGGAGCCGAGGGCATTGAGCAGTTCTTC. Protein product: CASSGGGAEGIEQFF. This chain joins TRBV6-1 and TRBJ2-1; 8 bases fit TRBD2. Germline V lookup: CDR1 MNHNS, CDR2 SASEGT. Germline trimming cut 6 bases from V and 9 bases from J; bases unmatched to any gene: 13. This CDR3 has 15 residues.

V and J are TRBV2 and TRBJ1-1; no definite D call. The length of the CDR3 is 15 residues. The germline V gene has CDR1 SNHLY and CDR2 FYNNEI. V lost 3 bases, J lost 0 bases, and 11 bases lay in between. The CDR3: CASSEVASMNTEAFF. CDR3 DNA: TGTGCCAGCAGTGAGGTGGCGAGCATGAACACTGAAGCTTTCTTT.

This clonotype was detected a few times. This sequence joins TRBV25-1 and TRBJ2-7; D is perhaps TRBD2 (7 bases). This CDR3 is built from 12 residues. Trimming left V 8 bases short and J 3 bases short, with 11 bases between. CDR1 MGHDK and CDR2 SYGVNS come from the germline V gene. The CDR3: CASGGGSYEQYF. The CDR3 DNA follows: TGTGCCAGCGGGGGGGGCAGCTACGAGCAGTACTTC.

J is TRBJ2-3 and V is TRBV7-2, with 7 bases aligning to TRBD2. The CDR3 extends over 15 amino acids. Germline CDR1 reads SGHTA; CDR2 reads FQGNSA. Germline trimming cut 5 bases from V and 11 bases from J; bases unmatched to any gene: 16. The CDR3 loop reads CASSPISGSVGMQYF. The CDR3 region has the DNA TGTGCCAGCAGCCCTATTAGCGGGTCCGTAGGTATGCAGTATTTT.

The rearrangement links TRBV5-1 to TRBJ2-3; 10 bases line up with TRBD2. V was pared by 0 bases and J by 6 bases, with 7 bases of the junction left unmatched. CDR3 size: 16 residues. CDR1 is SGHRS, CDR2 YFSETQ, per germline. CDR3 nucleotide sequence: TGCGCCAGCAGCTTGGAAGCGGGGGGGTCCCGGGATACGCAGTATTTT. Its protein is CASSLEAGGSRDTQYF.

In this sample, this clonotype turned up a few times. This rearrangement joins TRBV7-2 to TRBJ2-1; D is possibly TRBD1 or TRBD2 (6 bases each). The CDR3 is 15 amino acids. The V end was cut by 7 bases, the J end by 0 bases, with 13 bases between. The V gene's germline CDR1 is SGHTA and CDR2 FQGNSA. Here the CDR3 reads CASIPEGGSYNEQFF. The CDR3 DNA reads TGTGCCAGCATCCCGGAGGGGGGCTCCTACAATGAGCAGTTCTTC.

The rearrangement uses TRBV10-3 and TRBJ2-3, with 14 bases identical to TRBD2. The length of the CDR3 is 16 residues. Germline loops: CDR1 ENHRY, CDR2 SYGVKD. Unmatched junction bases numbered 7, after V lost 6 bases and J lost 5 bases. This CDR3 reads CAISQTSGGARDTQYF. The CDR3 DNA is TGTGCCATCAGCCAGACTAGCGGGGGGGCCAGAGATACGCAGTATTTT.

This clonotype showed up just a few times. This chain uses TRBV7-6 with TRBJ1-3; D ambiguous. This CDR3 spans 13 amino acids. Trimming took 2 bases from V and 4 from J, leaving 6 bases between them. Germline values: CDR1 SGHVS, CDR2 FNYEAQ. CDR3 DNA sequence: TGTGCCAGCAGCTTAAATGCGGGAAACACCATATATTTT. It codes for CASSLNAGNTIYF.

The chain's CDR3 is CASSKRGGLRDEQYF. The CDR3 DNA reads TGTGCCAGCAGTAAGCGGGGGGGCCTCAGGGACGAGCAGTACTTC. The V gene is TRBV6-2 or TRBV6-3, the J gene TRBJ2-7, with TRBD2 matching 10 bases. This CDR3 has 15 amino acids. The germline V gene has CDR1 MNHEY and CDR2 SVGEGT. The ends lost 5 bases at V and 5 bases at J; junction bases unmatched: 9.

The table lists this clonotype with a few counts. V is TRBV7-2 and J is TRBJ2-5, with TRBD1 matching 8 bases. Germline V gene sequence: CDR1 SGHTA, CDR2 FQGNSA. The J segment lost 5 bases and the V segment lost 5 bases, leaving 13 bases of the junction unmatched. The CDR3 extends over 16 amino acids. The CDR3 nucleotides read TGTGCCAGCAGCCTCCCCGACAGGGGACGAGGCGAGACCCAGTACTTC. Residues: CASSLPDRGRGETQYF.

V usage is TRBV7-8 and J usage is TRBJ2-1, with 9 positions matching TRBD2. The CDR3 loop spans 15 amino acids. The junction had 7 bases not matched to a gene; V was cut back by 1 base and J by 9 bases. The germline gives CDR1 SGHVS, CDR2 FQNEAQ. The CDR3 DNA reads TGTGCCAGCAGCTTAGTTGTAGCGGGGGAGGGTGAGCAGTTCTTC. Its translation is CASSLVVAGEGEQFF.

The chain carries TRBV12-3 or TRBV12-4 and TRBJ2-7; D is ambiguous. The CDR3 runs to 13 residues. Trimming pared 10 bases from V and 3 bases from J, leaving 16 bases between. The CDR3 spells CAILPGNGYEQYF. The CDR3 DNA follows: TGTGCCATTCTTCCAGGAAACGGCTACGAGCAGTACTTC.